The clone carrying this T cell receptor (beta chain) was counted between two and nine times. The target antigen is unknown. From germline, CDR1 is SQVTM and CDR2 ANQGSEA. Trimming took 7 bases from V and 6 from J, leaving 11 bases between them. The CDR3 sequence is 11 residues long. The entry originates in a study of early T cells in non-severe SARS-CoV-2 infection. Study results and caveats: A preference for anti-spike CD8 responses marked VDJdb matching, which missed private and CD4 specificities.

TCRdb reprocessed the 5' RACE reads with MiXCR, giving one entry per CDR3 protein. Of 100,000 to 150,000 distinct CDR3 sequences listed, approximately 15% are singletons. The sequence was collected from an adult who was a healthcare worker with PCR-confirmed SARS-CoV-2 infection or an uninfected control (not recorded which). Sequenced input: whole blood. V is TRBV29-1 and J is TRBJ2-3, with unresolved D. DNA for the CDR3: TGCAGCGCCGCCCGTCCCGATACGCAGTATTTT. Encoded protein: CSAARPDTQYF.